The clone carrying this T cell receptor (beta chain) was observed a handful of times. Every participating donor gave one draw, a heparinised blood sample averaging about 100 mL. Reverse transcription of all isolated RNA meant that expressed TCRB transcripts were sequenced. Profiling relied on immunoSEQ multiplex PCR, and the TCRdb table lists in-frame clones only, not all of them. The table records 350,000 to 450,000 clones, about 14% of them present only once. This record comes from a study of beta chain features in type 1 diabetes. Study-level information: Across every sample, about 110 million sorted cells were examined in total.

The receptor comes from a man aged 25 to 45 in good health. Specimen: naive CD4+ T cells from blood.

The CDR3 DNA reads as TGTGCCAGCGGCGAGGTGAACAGGCGCACAGATACGCAGTATTTT. Encoded protein: CASGEVNRRTDTQYF. The rearrangement links TRBV7-8 to TRBJ2-3; D possibly corresponds to TRBD1 (5 bases). This CDR3 has 15 amino acids. The V gene lost 8 bases and the J gene lost 1 base, with 16 bases spanning the gap. The germline gives CDR1 SGHVS, CDR2 FQNEAQ.